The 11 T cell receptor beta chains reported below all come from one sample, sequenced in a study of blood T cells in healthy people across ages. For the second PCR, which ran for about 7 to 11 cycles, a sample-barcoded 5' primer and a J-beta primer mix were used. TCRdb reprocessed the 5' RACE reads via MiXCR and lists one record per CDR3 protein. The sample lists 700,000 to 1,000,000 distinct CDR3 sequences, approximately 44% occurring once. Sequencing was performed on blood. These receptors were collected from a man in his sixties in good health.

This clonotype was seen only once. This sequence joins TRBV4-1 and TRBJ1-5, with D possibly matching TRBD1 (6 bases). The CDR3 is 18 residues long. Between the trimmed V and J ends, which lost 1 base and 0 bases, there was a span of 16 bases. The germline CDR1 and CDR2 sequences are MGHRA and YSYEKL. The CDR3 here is CASSQVIGGYNSNQPQHF. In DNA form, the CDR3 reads TGCGCCAGCAGCCAAGTTATCGGGGGCTACAATAGCAATCAGCCCCAGCATTTT.

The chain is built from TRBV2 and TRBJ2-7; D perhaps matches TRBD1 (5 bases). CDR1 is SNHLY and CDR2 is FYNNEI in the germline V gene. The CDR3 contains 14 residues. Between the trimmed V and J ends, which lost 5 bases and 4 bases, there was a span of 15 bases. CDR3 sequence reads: CASSTTGTVYEQYF. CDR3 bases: TGTGCCAGCAGTACAACAGGAACGGTGTACGAGCAGTACTTC.

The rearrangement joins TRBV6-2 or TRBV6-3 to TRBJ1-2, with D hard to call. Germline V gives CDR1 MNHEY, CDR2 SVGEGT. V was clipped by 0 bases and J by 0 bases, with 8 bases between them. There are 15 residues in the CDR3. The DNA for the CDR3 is TGTGCCAGCAGTTACTCGATCGGAGCTAACTATGGCTACACCTTC. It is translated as CASSYSIGANYGYTF.

The CDR3 DNA is TGCAGTGCCGCGTCGGGGAGCTCCTATAATTCACCCCTCCACTTT. Protein: CSAASGSSYNSPLHF. The chain carries TRBV20-1 and TRBJ1-6; D is unresolved. Looked up from germline, CDR1 is DFQATT and CDR2 is SNEGSKA (reference sequence). With 6 bases removed from V and 0 bases from J, the gap between germline ends came to 12 bases. The CDR3 length is 15 residues.

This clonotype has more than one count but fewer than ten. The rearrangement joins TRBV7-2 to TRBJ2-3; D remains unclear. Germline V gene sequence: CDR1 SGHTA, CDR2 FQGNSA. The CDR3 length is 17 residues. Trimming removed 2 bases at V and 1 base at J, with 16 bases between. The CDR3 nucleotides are TGTGCCAGCAGCTTAAGTCCGGTCGGAAGGGGCACAGATACGCAGTATTTT. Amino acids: CASSLSPVGRGTDTQYF.

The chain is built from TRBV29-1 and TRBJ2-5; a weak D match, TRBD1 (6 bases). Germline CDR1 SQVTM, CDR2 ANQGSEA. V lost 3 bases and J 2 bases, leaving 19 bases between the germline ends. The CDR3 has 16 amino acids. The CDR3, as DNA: TGCAGCGTTGAGGAAGGGACACATTTTTCACAAGAGACCCAGTACTTC. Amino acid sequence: CSVEEGTHFSQETQYF.

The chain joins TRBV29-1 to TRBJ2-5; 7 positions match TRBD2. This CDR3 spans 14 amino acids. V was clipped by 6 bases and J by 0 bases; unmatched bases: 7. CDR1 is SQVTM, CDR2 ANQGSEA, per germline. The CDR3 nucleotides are TGCAGCGTCCCCTTGGGGGGGTACCAAGAGACCCAGTACTTC. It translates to CSVPLGGYQETQYF.

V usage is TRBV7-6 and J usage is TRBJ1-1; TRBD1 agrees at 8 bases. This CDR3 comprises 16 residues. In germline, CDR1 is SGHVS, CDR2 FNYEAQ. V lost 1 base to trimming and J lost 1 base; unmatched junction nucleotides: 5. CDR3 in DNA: TGTGCCAGCAGCTTAGGGTCCGGGACAGGGAACACTGAAGCTTTCTTT. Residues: CASSLGSGTGNTEAFF. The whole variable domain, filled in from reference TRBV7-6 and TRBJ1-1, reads GAGVSQSPRYKVTKRGQDVALRCDPISGHVSLYWYRQALGQGPEFLTYFNYEAQQDKSGLPNDRFSAERPEGSISTLTIQRTEQRDSAMYRCASSLGSGTGNTEAFFGQGTRLTVV.

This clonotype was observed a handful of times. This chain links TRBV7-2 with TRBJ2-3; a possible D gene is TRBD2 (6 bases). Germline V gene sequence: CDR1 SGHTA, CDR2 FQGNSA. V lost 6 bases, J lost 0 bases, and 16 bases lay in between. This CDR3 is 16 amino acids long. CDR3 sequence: CASSHGGYPSTDTQYF. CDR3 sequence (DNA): TGTGCCAGCAGTCATGGGGGGTATCCTAGCACAGATACGCAGTATTTT.

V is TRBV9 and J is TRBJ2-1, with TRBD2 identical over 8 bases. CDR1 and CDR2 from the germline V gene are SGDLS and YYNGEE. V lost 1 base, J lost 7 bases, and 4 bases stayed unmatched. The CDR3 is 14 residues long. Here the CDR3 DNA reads TGTGCCAGCAGCGTAACTAGCGGAACGAATGAGCAGTTCTTC. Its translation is CASSVTSGTNEQFF.

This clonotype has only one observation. In DNA, the CDR3 is TGTGCCAGCAGCCAAGAACCCCTCCCCCATGAGCAGTACTTC. Translated, it gives CASSQEPLPHEQYF. This chain uses TRBV14 with TRBJ2-7; no clear D gene. V lost 0 bases and J 7 bases, leaving 13 bases between the germline ends. The germline V gene encodes CDR1 SGHDN and CDR2 FVKESK. The CDR3 runs 14 residues.